Listed below are T cell receptor beta chains from one sample, sequenced in a study of T cell responses to AZD1222 COVID-19 vaccine. This table comes from immunoSEQ multiplex PCR, and its TCRdb copy is limited to in-frame clones, with some not included. The repertoire holds more than 95,000 clones, with roughly 92% as singletons. Sequenced material: peripheral blood, taken on day 0 of AZD1222 vaccination. Every receptor here comes from an adult in good health. Each CDR3 is given with its conserved first and last residue. Fields, in order: J gene, D gene, clone size, V gene, CDR3 DNA, CDR3 protein. The D gene is left open where the match is weak. A clone size is listed for some rows: how often the clone was seen (once, few, many), or a class if it is expanded.

j_gene: TRBJ2-2
d_gene: TRBD2
abundance: NA
v_gene: TRBV30
CDR3nt: TGTGCCTGGAGGGAAGCGGGAGGCGGATACACCGGGGAGCTGTTTTTT
CDR3aa: CAWREAGGGYTGELFF

j_gene: TRBJ1-1
d_gene: NA
abundance: NA
v_gene: TRBV19
CDR3nt: TGTGCCAGTAGTATCAGGGGAATGAACACTGAAGCTTTCTTT
CDR3aa: CASSIRGMNTEAFF

j_gene: TRBJ2-1
d_gene: NA
abundance: NA
v_gene: TRBV2
CDR3nt: TGTGCCGTCCGGGACCACCGCCGTCCTGAGCAGTTCTTC
CDR3aa: CAVRDHRRPEQFF

j_gene: TRBJ2-5
d_gene: TRBD2
abundance: NA
v_gene: TRBV28
CDR3nt: TGTGCCAGCAGTTTACCTTCCCCCCGGCCGGGCGGGAGTCTTCGTGTGGGAGAGACCCAGTACTTC
CDR3aa: CASSLPSPRPGGSLRVGETQYF

j_gene: TRBJ2-1
d_gene: NA
abundance: few
v_gene: TRBV7-9
CDR3nt: TGTGCCAGCAGCTTAGCCCATGAGCAGTTCTTC
CDR3aa: CASSLAHEQFF

j_gene: TRBJ2-1
d_gene: TRBD1
abundance: NA
v_gene: TRBV25-1
CDR3nt: TGTGCCAGCAGTGGGGACAGTCTTTTGAAGCAGTTCTTC
CDR3aa: CASSGDSLLKQFF

j_gene: TRBJ1-4
d_gene: TRBD1
abundance: NA
v_gene: TRBV19
CDR3nt: TGTGCCAGCAGGACAGGGCTTTTGACTAATGAAAAACTGTTTTTT
CDR3aa: CASRTGLLTNEKLFF

j_gene: TRBJ2-2
d_gene: NA
abundance: NA
v_gene: TRBV24-1
CDR3nt: TGTGCCACCAGTGATGCTAGGGTGGCCGGGGAGCTGTTTTTT
CDR3aa: CATSDARVAGELFF

j_gene: TRBJ2-3
d_gene: TRBD2
abundance: NA
v_gene: TRBV6-4
CDR3nt: TGTGCCAGCAGTAAAGCGGGAGAAACAGATACGCAGTATTTT
CDR3aa: CASSKAGETDTQYF

j_gene: TRBJ2-7
d_gene: NA
abundance: NA
v_gene: TRBV11-3
CDR3nt: TGTGCCAGCAGCTCCCCCTACGAGCAGTACTTC
CDR3aa: CASSSPYEQYF

j_gene: TRBJ2-1
d_gene: NA
abundance: NA
v_gene: TRBV20-1
CDR3nt: TGCAGTGCTAGTGGTCTCCTAGCACGGCTTGAGCAGTTCTTC
CDR3aa: CSASGLLARLEQFF

j_gene: TRBJ1-5
d_gene: NA
abundance: NA
v_gene: TRBV19
CDR3nt: TGTGCCAGTAGCAGGACCGATCAGCCCCAGCATTTT
CDR3aa: CASSRTDQPQHF

j_gene: TRBJ2-7
d_gene: NA
abundance: NA
v_gene: TRBV7-3
CDR3nt: TGTGCCACTAAACCCTTGGCCTACGAGCAGTACTTC
CDR3aa: CATKPLAYEQYF

j_gene: TRBJ1-2
d_gene: TRBD1
abundance: few
v_gene: TRBV30
CDR3nt: TGTGCCTGGAGTACCCCGGGACAGTTCTATGGCTACACCTTC
CDR3aa: CAWSTPGQFYGYTF

j_gene: TRBJ2-2
d_gene: TRBD1
abundance: NA
v_gene: TRBV7-3
CDR3nt: TGTGCCAGCAGCGAACAAGGGCAGGGGGCCGGCGGGGAGCTGTTTTTT
CDR3aa: CASSEQGQGAGGELFF

j_gene: TRBJ1-5
d_gene: NA
abundance: NA
v_gene: TRBV28
CDR3nt: TGTGCCAGCAGTTTGGCAGGGGATTATCAGCCCCAGCATTTT
CDR3aa: CASSLAGDYQPQHF

j_gene: TRBJ1-1
d_gene: NA
abundance: NA
v_gene: TRBV3-1/TRBV3-2
CDR3nt: TGTGCCAGCAGCCAAGAGGGGGGGAACACTGAAGCTTTCTTT
CDR3aa: CASSQEGGNTEAFF

j_gene: TRBJ2-2
d_gene: NA
abundance: NA
v_gene: TRBV6-5
CDR3nt: TGTGCCAGCAGGGGGAACACCGGGGAGCTGTTTTTT
CDR3aa: CASRGNTGELFF

j_gene: TRBJ1-4
d_gene: TRBD1
abundance: once
v_gene: TRBV20-1
CDR3nt: TGCAGTGCTAGTCGGACTGACAGGGGTAATGAAAAACTGTTTTTT
CDR3aa: CSASRTDRGNEKLFF

j_gene: TRBJ2-2
d_gene: NA
abundance: NA
v_gene: TRBV4-2
CDR3nt: TGTGCCAGCAGGGGTAGGGACTCCGATGTCGGGGAGCTGTTTTTT
CDR3aa: CASRGRDSDVGELFF

j_gene: TRBJ2-7
d_gene: TRBD2
abundance: NA
v_gene: TRBV7-2
CDR3nt: TGTGCCAGCAGCATTACTACTAGCGGGAGGTACGAGCAGTACTTC
CDR3aa: CASSITTSGRYEQYF